This TCR beta chain was recorded in a study of blood T cell repertoires in COVID-19. In the study overall: PBMCs, B-cell-depleted T cells, or T cells were the source of the cDNA or gDNA that made up the material.

Per germline, CDR1 SEHNR and CDR2 FQNEAQ (reference sequence). The CDR3 consists of 15 residues. V lost 4 bases, J lost 2 bases, and 7 bases stayed unmatched. Measured with immunoSEQ multiplex PCR; TCRdb has only the in-frame clones, and not every one. Among over 150,000 clones, nearly 90% were seen once, and the ten largest hold about a sixth. Source material: peripheral blood. The sequence derives from a man aged 50 to 59 with COVID-19, enrolled during active disease. V usage is TRBV7-9 and J usage is TRBJ2-5; 7 nucleotides match TRBD1. The CDR3 spells CASSWTGSTQETQYF. CDR3 DNA: TGTGCCAGCAGCTGGACAGGATCTACACAAGAGACCCAGTACTTC. The full variable domain, rest sourced from reference TRBV7-9 and TRBJ2-5, is DTGVSQNPRHKITKRGQNVTFRCDPISEHNRLYWYRQTLGQGPEFLTYFQNEAQLEKSRLLSDRFSAERPKGSFSTLEIQRTEQGDSAMYLCASSWTGSTQETQYFGPGTRLLVL.